This T cell receptor (beta chain) was profiled in a study of blood T cell repertoires in COVID-19. Across the whole study: Sources were T cells, B-cell-depleted T cells, or PBMCs; the material itself was cDNA or gDNA.

V gave up 3 bases and J gave up 3 bases, with 11 bases separating them. The germline V gene encodes CDR1 GTSNPN and CDR2 SVGIG (reference sequence). The CDR3 loop spans 13 amino acids. Sequencing was performed with immunoSEQ multiplex PCR; in TCRdb, only in-frame clones are kept and a portion is missing. The sample carries 100,000 to 150,000 clones, around nine tenths recorded once. Sequenced material: peripheral blood. This chain connects TRBV30 to TRBJ2-5, with a tentative D call TRBD1 (5 bases). The receptor was derived from a woman in her 70s with COVID-19, enrolled during active disease. Written as DNA, the CDR3 is TGTGCCTGGAGAAAGGGGCTGAAAGAGACCCAGTACTTC. Protein sequence: CAWRKGLKETQYF.